The text below deals with one TCR beta chain. The data derive from a study of control samples from healthy donors and cancer patients. TCRdb's table, derived via immunoSEQ multiplex PCR, lists solely in-frame clones and lacks some. The table shows around 50,000 clones, with around 85% occurring only once. Trimming cost V 5 bases and J 6 bases; bases outside gene matches: 11. Germline loops: CDR1 LNHDA, CDR2 SQIVND (reference sequence). CDR3 length: 16 amino acids. V usage is TRBV19 and J usage is TRBJ1-5; 9 nucleotides agree with TRBD1. The TCR sequence derives from a woman between 45 and 65 years old with lung cancer. Sequencing input: PBMCs. CDR3 coding DNA: TGTGCCAGTAGTCACCTAGGGGACAGGGCAGGTCAGCCCCAGCATTTT. It yields the protein CASSHLGDRAGQPQHF.